The present T cell receptor beta chain was sequenced within a study of Ad26.COV2.S vaccination and SARS-CoV-2 variants. The wider study: The trial was COV1001 and the donor's arm was Ad26.COV2.S. Once or twice, 56 days apart, Ad26.COV2.S was delivered intramuscularly.

Findings of the study overall: Researchers reported similar non-spike TCR breadth in vaccine and placebo recipients. Responses of spike-specific T cells (both CD8+ and CD4+) reportedly showed substantial breadth after vaccination.

The germline V gene encodes CDR1 SGHNT and CDR2 YENEEA. This CDR3 is built from 16 residues. The junction had 7 bases not matched to a gene; V was cut back by 4 bases and J by 2 bases. The table lists this clone with a few counts. No antigen is known for it. Sequencing was performed with immunoSEQ multiplex PCR; in TCRdb, only in-frame clones are kept and a portion is missing. Among approximately 340,000 clones listed, 70% to 90% were seen once. Documented treatment: some 19 received Ad26.COV2.S at low or high dose, single or two shots; about 5 received placebo; per-sample allocation not given. All samples were drawn on day 63, counting from the first vaccine or placebo injection.

The chain carries TRBV11-3 and TRBJ2-3, with 9 nucleotides matching TRBD1. The sequence came from a person aged 18 to 65 who received the Ad26.COV2.S COVID-19 vaccine or a placebo. Sequencing was performed on peripheral blood, taken in a trial of Ad26.COV2.S vaccine versus placebo. This CDR3 is CASSSGQGRDTDTQYF. The CDR3 bases are TGTGCCAGCAGCTCCGGACAGGGGCGAGACACAGATACGCAGTATTTT.